These T cell receptor beta chains were read from a single sample in a study of OX40 agonist ivuxolimab in advanced cancers. Using immunoSEQ multiplex PCR, the repertoire was profiled, and TCRdb retains in-frame clones only, with some absent. The sample contains about 89,000 clones, roughly 88% of which appear only once. Specimen: CD4+ or CD8+ T cells sorted from blood, collected in a trial of the OX40 agonist ivuxolimab. All receptors come from an adult with an advanced solid tumor such as melanoma, head and neck, liver or kidney cancer. Both conserved end residues are part of each CDR3. A D gene is named only where the DNA matches it firmly. Clone size is not always given. Where it is, it says once, few, many or a class for expanded clones.

D | J | size | V | DNA | CDR3
- | TRBJ1-5 | - | TRBV5-8 | TGTGCCAGCAGCTTGATGTTGGGGGGCGCCGGCAATCAGCCCCAGCATTTT | CASSLMLGGAGNQPQHF
- | TRBJ1-1 | - | TRBV11-2 | TGTGCCAGCAGCTTAGCCGTGGGACAGAACACTGAAGCTTTCTTT | CASSLAVGQNTEAFF
TRBD1 | TRBJ1-5 | - | TRBV19 | TGTGCCAGTAGTAAGACAGGGGACGTGAATCAGCCCCAGCATTTT | CASSKTGDVNQPQHF
- | TRBJ2-7 | few | TRBV25-1 | TGTGCCAGCAGTGAATTTAAAGGGAGCGAGCAGTACTTC | CASSEFKGSEQYF
TRBD1 | TRBJ1-5 | once | TRBV2 | TGTGCCACCCTCCTGGACAGGGGAGGAGGTCAGCCCCAGCATTTT | CATLLDRGGGQPQHF
TRBD2 | TRBJ2-1 | - | TRBV6-5 | TGTGCCAGCAGTTACCCCCTAGCGGGGGGGTACAATGAGCAGTTCTTC | CASSYPLAGGYNEQFF
- | TRBJ2-3 | - | TRBV11-2 | TGTGCCAGCAGCGCAGCAGGGTATGCAGATACGCAGTATTTT | CASSAAGYADTQYF
- | TRBJ2-2 | - | TRBV29-1 | TGCCGGATACTCAGGGAAACTGGGCGCCGGGGAGCTGTTTTT | CRILRETGRRGAVF
- | TRBJ2-7 | - | TRBV10-3 | TGTGCCATCGGGCCCCAGCCCTACGAGCAGTACTTC | CAIGPQPYEQYF
- | TRBJ2-5 | - | TRBV5-4 | TGTGCCAGCAGCTTGTTACCGGGCGAGACCCAGTACTTC | CASSLLPGETQYF
TRBD1 | TRBJ1-3 | - | TRBV11-2 | TGTGCCAGCAGCCAACAGGGACAGGGCCTCTCTGGAAACACCATATATTTT | CASSQQGQGLSGNTIYF
TRBD2 | TRBJ2-1 | - | TRBV19 | TGTGCCAGTAGTATAGTGACTAGCGGGGGAGATAATGAGCAGTTCTTC | CASSIVTSGGDNEQFF
- | TRBJ1-2 | once | TRBV10-3 | TGTGCCATCACTGAAGGGGGAAAACAAAGTGGCTACACCTTC | CAITEGGKQSGYTF
- | TRBJ2-4 | - | TRBV5-1 | TGCGCCAGCAGCTTGGAGGGCAGAGGAAACATTCAGTACTTC | CASSLEGRGNIQYF
- | TRBJ1-2 | - | TRBV19 | TGTGCCAGTAGTGTTCACCGGGCCACTAACTATGGCTACACCTTC | CASSVHRATNYGYTF
TRBD1 | TRBJ1-3 | - | TRBV7-9 | TGTGCCAGCAGCTTAGCGCGACAGGGGGCAAACACCATATATTTT | CASSLARQGANTIYF
TRBD1 | TRBJ2-7 | - | TRBV6-5 | TGTGCCAGCAGAGGGACAGGGGGGGCCTACGAGCAGTACTTC | CASRGTGGAYEQYF
- | TRBJ2-2 | - | TRBV7-8 | TGTGCCAGCAGCTCGTTCGGGGGGCCTGCGAACACCGGGGAGCTGTTTTTT | CASSSFGGPANTGELFF
- | TRBJ1-1 | - | TRBV9 | TGTGCCAGCAGCGCACAGACAGTCTCGGGGACTGAAGCTTTCTTT | CASSAQTVSGTEAFF
- | TRBJ1-4 | - | TRBV6-1 | TGTGCCAGCAGCGGGACCGGATCAACTAATGAAAAACTGTTTTTT | CASSGTGSTNEKLFF